This T cell receptor (beta chain) appears in the sequencing data of a study of cytomegalovirus exposure and HLA in healthy donors. Study findings and constraints: Rarity held for most TCR sequences, but there were some public TCRs that occurred in many donors. In a later analysis, a genetic analysis reported fewer productive-TCR N-insertions in an Asian-associated ancestry cluster than the cohort average. It was shown in a later analysis that HLA-associated TCR beta chains were more clonally expanded than other, equally common chains.

This CDR3 region has 17 residues. Germline V CDR1 and CDR2: MDHEN, SYDVKM. Germline trimming cut 3 bases from V and 1 base from J; bases unmatched to any gene: 10. A multiplex PCR was run with 60 Vbeta primers and 13 Jbeta primers. Here immunoSEQ multiplex PCR was the method, and the copy in TCRdb shows in-frame clones only, minus some. This table holds some 110,000 clones, over 70% found once. Regarding this clone: Its matching antigen is unknown.

Material for sequencing was PBMCs. The chain employs TRBV28 and TRBJ2-5; 8 bases line up with TRBD2. This clonotype originated in a female donor in good health and CMV-seronegative. The CDR3 reads CASSLASRLASQETQYF. For the CDR3, the DNA is TGTGCCAGCAGTTTGGCGTCCAGACTAGCGAGCCAAGAGACCCAGTACTTC.